This T cell receptor (beta chain) comes out of a study of OX40 agonist ivuxolimab in advanced cancers. Study-wide context: Enrollees could have had prior anti-PD-1, anti-PD-L1 or anti-CTLA-4 therapy, which under 50% had received. The study's findings and limits: In the 0.1-3.0 mg/kg groups, partial responders showed among the lowest expansion. On average, a greater number of expanded clones characterised CD8+ T cells relative to CD4+.

Peripheral blood came from all dose cohorts at three timepoints. Concerning this clone itself: Its antigen is as yet unknown.

TCRdb's table, derived via immunoSEQ multiplex PCR, lists solely in-frame clones and lacks some. The profile shows about 73,000 clones, 85% to 90% of them singletons. The V gene lost 6 bases and the J gene lost 3 bases, with 4 bases spanning the gap. There are 11 residues in the CDR3. Germline lookup yields CDR1 SGHRS and CDR2 YFSETQ. The gene calls are TRBV5-1 and TRBJ2-1; D not resolved. The sample in question was CD4+ or CD8+ T cells sorted from blood, obtained in a trial of the OX40 agonist ivuxolimab. The receptor was isolated from an adult with an advanced solid tumor such as melanoma, head and neck, liver or kidney cancer. Written as DNA, the CDR3 is TGCGCCAGCATGGACTACAATGAGCAGTTCTTC. It yields the protein CASMDYNEQFF.